This T cell receptor (beta chain) was captured in a study of T cell changes during pregnancy in multiple sclerosis. The CDR3 runs 17 residues. Trimming removed 1 base at V and 2 bases at J, with 17 bases between. The germline V gene encodes CDR1 LGHNA and CDR2 YNFKEQ. Produced via immunoSEQ multiplex PCR; TCRdb's table is partial and in-frame only. The sample shows over 30,000 clones, roughly 88% of them seen only once. The source of this sequence is a female donor with multiple sclerosis, enrolled in a pregnancy study. The gene calls are TRBV4-2 and TRBJ2-5; TRBD2 might be the D (7 bases). The source material was CD4+ T cells from peripheral blood mononuclear cells, sampled before pregnancy. The CDR3 spells CASSQALGGGIQETQYF. The CDR3 DNA follows: TGTGCCAGCAGCCAAGCGTTAGGGGGAGGGATTCAAGAGACCCAGTACTTC.